This T cell receptor (beta chain) stems from a study of blood T cell repertoires in COVID-19. Sequencing used immunoSEQ multiplex PCR; TCRdb keeps in-frame clones, though not all of them. The sample contains about 100,000 clones, 75% to 90% of which appear only once. V was trimmed by 8 bases and J by 2 bases, leaving 12 bases between them. Germline V gene data show CDR1 as MDHEN and CDR2 as SYDVKM. CDR3 length: 13 amino acids. The chain is built from TRBV28 and TRBJ2-5; D might be TRBD2 (7 bases). The sequence came from a man aged 80 or over with acute or convalescent COVID-19. The sequenced sample consisted of peripheral blood. CDR3 bases: TGTGCCAGCGTCGGGGGGACACAAGAGACCCAGTACTTC. It specifies CASVGGTQETQYF. The full variable domain, rest sourced from reference TRBV28 and TRBJ2-5, is DVKVTQSSRYLVKRTGEKVFLECVQDMDHENMFWYRQDPGLGLRLIYFSYDVKMKEKGDIPEGYSVSREKKERFSLILESASTNQTSMYLCASVGGTQETQYFGPGTRLLVL.